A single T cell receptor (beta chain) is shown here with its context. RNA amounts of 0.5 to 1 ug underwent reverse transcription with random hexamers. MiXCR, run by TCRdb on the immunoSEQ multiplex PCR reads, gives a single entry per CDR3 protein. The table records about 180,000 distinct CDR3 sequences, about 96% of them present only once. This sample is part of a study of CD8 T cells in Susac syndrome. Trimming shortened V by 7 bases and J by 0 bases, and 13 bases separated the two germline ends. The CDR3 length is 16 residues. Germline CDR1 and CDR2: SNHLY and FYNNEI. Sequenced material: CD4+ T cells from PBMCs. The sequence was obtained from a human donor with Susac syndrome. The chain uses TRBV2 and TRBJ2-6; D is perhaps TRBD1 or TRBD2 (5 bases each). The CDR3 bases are TGTGCCAGCAAGATGGGACCGAGCTCTGGGGCCAACGTCCTGACTTTC. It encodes CASKMGPSSGANVLTF.